This record covers a single T cell receptor (beta chain). It has no known antigen specificity. No qualities accompany the bases; no much larger clone lies one base away. What this sample's time point label stands for: baseline before first vaccination. Samples from vaccinated people were obtained from the UK trials COV001 and COV002, which included a single-blind randomized controlled phase 2/3 trial of AZD1222 (ChAdOx1 nCoV-19) in healthy adults. For TCRbeta chain sequencing, PBMC samples from trial participants were taken at day 0 and at day 28 after the second dose. The CDR3 spans 16 residues, from the cysteine through the phenylalanine. The DNA shown is the 48-base CDR3, in frame from base 1. CDR1 and CDR2 (MDHEN, SYDVKM) derive from the germline V gene. The germline V and J ends show losses of 1 base and 0 bases respectively, and no gene match explains 5 bases of the junction. The sample is drawn from a study of T cell responses to AZD1222 COVID-19 vaccine (dated by TCRdb to the early 2020s). Regarding the study in general: AZD1222 recipients with second doses at about 4 weeks or about 12 weeks were pooled, because spike-specific TCR depth and breadth did not differ between schedules. A total of 230 to 250 trial participants underwent TCR sequencing, of whom 200 to 220 received two doses of AZD1222 and about 25 received two doses of the MenACWY control vaccine. Enrollment into the trials was organized by age into subgroups of 18-55, 56-69 and 70-plus years, and those subgroups contained around 150, 28 and 57 TCR-sequenced participants, respectively.

The CDR3 regions of human TCRbeta chains were analyzed by immunosequencing. The study's own analysis went as follows. TCRs in the repertoires were compared against a reference library of SARS-CoV-2-specific TCRs that had been generated with the MIRA antigen-specificity platform. Breadth was defined as the fraction of unique TCRs that were SARS-CoV-2-associated. Depth was defined as the fraction of total T cells that were SARS-CoV-2-associated. Using the MIRA data, every spike-specific TCR was mapped to the spike region that the TCR reacted to and assigned to either a CD4 or a CD8 class. Log10-transformed breadth and depth values were compared by one-way ANOVA with Sidak's multiple comparisons tests. TCRdb retrieved this table from immuneACCESS and kept in-frame rearrangements only. Not all clones are present; in checked studies, unresolved V genes account for under half, and no reason is known for the remainder. V and J calls and clone size come straight from that table; D and trimming were deduced from the DNA. Present in this sample are 100,000 to 150,000 clones, just under 95% of which were seen just once. The ten largest account for roughly 6.6% of the sample.

The paper as a whole reports these results and caveats: Because no samples from the day 14 peak response were available, repertoires could be characterized only after the peak T cell response. Spike-specific TCR breadth and depth rose significantly after two AZD1222 doses compared with day 0 and with MenACWY recipients. Participants were mostly white British, with more females than males. The authors suggested clonal diversity may have been underestimated. The 56-69-year group was small, and its depth increase did not reach significance, likely because of low power. The vaccine-associated CD4 TCRs covered the entire spike protein, and the dominant responses fell in regions 160-218 and 743-854. Epitopes outside the regions mutated in the B.1.351 and B.1.1.7 variants were reportedly recognized by nearly half of the unique spike-specific TCRs. Conclusions about previously exposed vaccinees were limited because only a handful of AZD1222 recipients were SARS-CoV-2 seropositive at baseline.

This specimen consisted of peripheral blood, obtained on day 0 of AZD1222 vaccination. The chain was built from TRBV28 and TRBJ2-7, with 8 middle bases fitting TRBD1. This TCR came from an adult in good health. The CDR3 reads as follows: CASSLLVGTGSYEQYF. The base sequence is TGTGCCAGCAGTTTATTAGTCGGGACAGGCTCCTACGAGCAGTACTTC.